This T cell receptor beta chain was recorded in a study of blood T cell repertoires in COVID-19. Turning to the study itself: Researchers got acute and convalescent COVID-19 samples from the United States, Italy and Spain. T cells, B-cell-depleted T cells, or PBMCs provided the cDNA or gDNA that served as material.

Per the study methods: Estimated nucleated cell counts came from reference gene primer amplification. Sequencing used immunoSEQ multiplex PCR; TCRdb keeps in-frame clones, though not all of them. V and J calls and clone size come straight from that table; D and trimming were deduced from the DNA. The data show 160,000 or so clones, about 89% seen once. Germline values: CDR1 SGHNT, CDR2 YENEEA. The CDR3 totals 13 residues. The junction had 4 bases not matched to a gene; V was cut back by 5 bases and J by 6 bases. This TCR came from a man aged 55-75 years with acute or convalescent COVID-19. Material for sequencing was peripheral blood. This chain links TRBV11-3 with TRBJ2-3; 8 nucleotides line up with TRBD1. The CDR3 loop reads CASSRTGRDTQYF. Written as DNA, the CDR3 is TGTGCCAGCAGCCGGACAGGGCGGGATACGCAGTATTTT.